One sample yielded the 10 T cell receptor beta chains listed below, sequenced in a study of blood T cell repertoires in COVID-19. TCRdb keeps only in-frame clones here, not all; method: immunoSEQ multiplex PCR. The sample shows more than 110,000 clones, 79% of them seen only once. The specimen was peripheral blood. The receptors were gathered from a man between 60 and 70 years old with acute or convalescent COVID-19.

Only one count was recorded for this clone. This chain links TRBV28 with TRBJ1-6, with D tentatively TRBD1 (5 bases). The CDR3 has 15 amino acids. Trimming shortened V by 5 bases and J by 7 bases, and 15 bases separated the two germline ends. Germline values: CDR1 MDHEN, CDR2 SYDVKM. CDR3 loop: CASSGPGLTNSPLHF. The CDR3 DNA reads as TGTGCCAGCAGTGGACCGGGACTGACAAATTCACCCCTCCACTTT.

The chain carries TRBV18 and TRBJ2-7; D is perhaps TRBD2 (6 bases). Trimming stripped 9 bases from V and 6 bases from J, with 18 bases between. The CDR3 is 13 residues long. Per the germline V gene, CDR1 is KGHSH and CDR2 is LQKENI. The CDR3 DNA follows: TGTGCCAGTTCAGTGGCGGGGATGGGCGAGCAGTACTTC. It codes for CASSVAGMGEQYF.

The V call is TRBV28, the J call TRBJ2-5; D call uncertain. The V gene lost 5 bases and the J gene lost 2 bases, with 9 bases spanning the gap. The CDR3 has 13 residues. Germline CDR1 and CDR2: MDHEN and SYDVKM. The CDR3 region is CASSRILQETQYF. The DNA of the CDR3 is TGTGCCAGCAGTCGAATACTACAAGAGACCCAGTACTTC.

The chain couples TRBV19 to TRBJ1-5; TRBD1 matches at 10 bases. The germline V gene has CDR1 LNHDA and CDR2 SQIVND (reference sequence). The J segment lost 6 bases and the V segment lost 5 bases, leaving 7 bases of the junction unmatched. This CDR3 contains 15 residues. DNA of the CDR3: TGTGCCAGTAGTTCCCGACAGGGGGCTGCTCAGCCCCAGCATTTT. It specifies CASSSRQGAAQPQHF.

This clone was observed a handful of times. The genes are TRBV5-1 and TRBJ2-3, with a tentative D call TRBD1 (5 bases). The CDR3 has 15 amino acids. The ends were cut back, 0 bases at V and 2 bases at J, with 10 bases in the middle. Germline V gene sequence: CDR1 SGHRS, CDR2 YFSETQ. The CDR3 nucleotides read TGCGCCAGCAGCTTGGAGGGGCGGACCACAGATACGCAGTATTTT. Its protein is CASSLEGRTTDTQYF.

For the CDR3, the DNA is TGTGCCATCAGTGCAGGTTACGAGCAGTACTTC. This gives the protein CAISAGYEQYF. The rearrangement links TRBV10-3 to TRBJ2-7; no definite D call. This CDR3 is 11 amino acids long. In germline, CDR1 is ENHRY, CDR2 SYGVKD. V dropped 4 bases and J dropped 4 bases, with 5 bases sitting between them.

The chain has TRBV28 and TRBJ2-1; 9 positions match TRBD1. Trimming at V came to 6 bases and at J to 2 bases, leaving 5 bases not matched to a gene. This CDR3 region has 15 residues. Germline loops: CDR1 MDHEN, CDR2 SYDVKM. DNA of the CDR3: TGTGCCAGCAGGGGCCGGGACAGGGCCTACAATGAGCAGTTCTTC. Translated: CASRGRDRAYNEQFF.

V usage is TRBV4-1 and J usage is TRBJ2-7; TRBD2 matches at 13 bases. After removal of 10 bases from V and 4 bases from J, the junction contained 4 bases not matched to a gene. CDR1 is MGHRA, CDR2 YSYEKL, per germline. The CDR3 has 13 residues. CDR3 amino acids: CATRTSGRYEQYF. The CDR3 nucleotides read TGCGCCACCCGGACTAGCGGGAGATACGAGCAGTACTTC.

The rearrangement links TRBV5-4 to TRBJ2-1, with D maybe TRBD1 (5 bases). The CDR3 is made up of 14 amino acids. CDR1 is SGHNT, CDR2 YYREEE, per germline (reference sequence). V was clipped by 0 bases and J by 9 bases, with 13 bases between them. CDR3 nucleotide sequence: TGTGCCAGCAGCTTGGTGTCCGGTGGGGCTGAGCAGTTCTTC. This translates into CASSLVSGGAEQFF.

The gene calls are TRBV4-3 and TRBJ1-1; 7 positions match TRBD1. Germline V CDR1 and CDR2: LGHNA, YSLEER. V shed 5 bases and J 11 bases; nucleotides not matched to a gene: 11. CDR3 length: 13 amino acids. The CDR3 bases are TGCGCCAGCAGCGCGAGGACAGGCTTCGAGGCTTTCTTT. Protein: CASSARTGFEAFF.